This TCR beta chain was recorded in a study of cytomegalovirus exposure and HLA in healthy donors. Overall study findings and caveats: Association of a missense DCLRE1C variant with TCR beta V- and J-gene trimming was reported in a later analysis. TCR beta sequences reportedly predicted most subjects' HLA-A and HLA-B alleles accurately.

As to this clone: The antigen remains undetermined.

CDR1 and CDR2 from the germline V gene are SGDLS and YYNGEE. V was shortened by 1 base and J by 2 bases, with 13 bases between the two germline ends. The CDR3 is 17 amino acids. PCR amplification relied on 60 Vbeta primers (plus 13 Jbeta primers). Measured with immunoSEQ multiplex PCR; TCRdb has only the in-frame clones, and not every one. The repertoire holds 60,000 or so clones, with about three quarters as singletons. The sequence came from a female donor in good health and CMV-seronegative. J is TRBJ2-6 and V is TRBV9; the D gene is possibly TRBD1 (6 bases). Sequenced: PBMCs. CDR3 amino acids: CASSVSSKGAGANVLTF. As DNA, the CDR3 is TGTGCCAGCAGCGTATCTTCTAAGGGGGCTGGGGCCAACGTCCTGACTTTC.